The 12 T cell receptor beta chains below come from one sample, sequenced in a study of blood T cell repertoires in COVID-19. Assay used: immunoSEQ multiplex PCR; TCRdb lists only in-frame clones, some missing. This sample has 300,000 to 400,000 clones, with around 92% found just once. Sample: peripheral blood. These receptors were taken from a woman under 40 with COVID-19, enrolled during active disease.

The sample holds a few counts of this clone. The chain joins TRBV10-3 to TRBJ1-1; D is unclear. This CDR3 contains 13 residues. V was pared by 5 bases and J by 1 base, with 8 bases between. Germline CDR1 and CDR2: ENHRY and SYGVKD. The CDR3 sequence is CAISLGANTEAFF. The DNA of the CDR3 is TGTGCCATCAGTCTTGGAGCGAACACTGAAGCTTTCTTT.

V and J are TRBV19 and TRBJ1-1; D may be TRBD1 (5 bases). Between the trimmed V and J ends, which lost 2 bases and 6 bases, there was a span of 19 bases. CDR1 is LNHDA, CDR2 SQIVND, per germline (reference sequence). This CDR3 comprises 16 residues. The chain's CDR3 is CASSILFSQGSAEAFF. The CDR3 bases are TGTGCCAGTAGTATACTTTTTTCTCAGGGTTCGGCTGAAGCTTTCTTT. Based on the CDR3 plus reference TRBV19 and TRBJ1-1, the full variable domain is DGGITQSPKYLFRKEGQNVTLSCEQNLNHDAMYWYRQDPGQGLRLIYYSQIVNDFQKGDIAEGYSVSREKKESFPLTVTSAQKNPTAFYLCASSILFSQGSAEAFFGQGTRLTVV.

The chain has TRBV12-3 or TRBV12-4 and TRBJ1-2; D may be TRBD1 (6 bases). CDR3 length: 13 residues. Trimming stripped 7 bases from V and 8 bases from J, with 17 bases between. CDR3 nucleotides: TGTGCCAGCACCCGTGGGGGGGCGCCCGGCTACACCTTC. It encodes CASTRGGAPGYTF.

J is TRBJ1-6 and V is TRBV27, with TRBD1 as a possible D gene (6 bases). Between the trimmed V and J ends, which lost 7 bases and 13 bases, there was a span of 26 bases. This CDR3 is built from 16 residues. In germline, CDR1 is MNHEY, CDR2 SMNVEV (reference sequence). The CDR3, as DNA: TGTGCCAGCACCGTTGGCATACAGGGCGCCACCGGCCCCCTCCACTTT. Protein: CASTVGIQGATGPLHF.

The genes are TRBV15 and TRBJ1-1; D not certain. The V gene lost 11 bases and the J gene lost 0 bases, with 13 bases spanning the gap. CDR1 and CDR2 (germline): LNHNV, YYDKDF (reference sequence). The CDR3 extends over 13 amino acids. The CDR3 DNA sequence: TGTGCCGTTTCCGGGTCAATGAACACTGAAGCTTTCTTT. Amino acids: CAVSGSMNTEAFF.

This sequence joins TRBV4-1 and TRBJ1-1; possible D gene TRBD1, 5 bases. The CDR3 sequence is 15 residues long. V was shortened by 0 bases and J by 0 bases, with 8 bases between the two germline ends. Germline CDR1 MGHRA, CDR2 YSYEKL. In nucleotides, the CDR3 is TGCGCCAGCAGCCAAGATCAGGGTGTGAACACTGAAGCTTTCTTT. Translated: CASSQDQGVNTEAFF.

The rearrangement links TRBV19 to TRBJ2-3, with 9 positions matching TRBD2. V lost 5 bases and J lost 1; bases outside the gene matches: 13. The V gene's germline CDR1 is LNHDA and CDR2 SQIVND (reference sequence). The CDR3 is 18 amino acids. CDR3 loop: CASSDIVRASGGTDTQYF. DNA for the CDR3: TGTGCCAGTAGTGATATCGTGAGGGCTAGCGGGGGCACAGATACGCAGTATTTT.

The chain combines TRBV19 with TRBJ1-1, with unresolved D. CDR3 length: 15 amino acids. V was pared by 6 bases and J by 1 base, with 15 bases between. Per the germline V gene, CDR1 is LNHDA and CDR2 is SQIVND (reference sequence). This chain's CDR3 is CASSPQAAGNTEAFF. The CDR3 coding sequence is TGTGCCAGTAGCCCCCAGGCCGCGGGGAACACTGAAGCTTTCTTT.

DNA for the CDR3: TGTGCCAGCAGTTCCAATCTAGCGGCCAGGTACAATGAGCAGTTCTTC. It yields the protein CASSSNLAARYNEQFF. The V call is TRBV6-2 or TRBV6-3, the J call TRBJ2-1, with 7 bases aligning to TRBD2. Germline CDR1 reads MNHEY; CDR2 reads SVGEGT. This CDR3 has 16 amino acids. J lost 4 bases, V lost 4 bases, and 10 bases had no gene match.

CDR3 sequence: CASSSSGQGNTGELFF. The DNA of the CDR3 is TGTGCCAGCAGTTCCTCGGGACAGGGGAACACCGGGGAGCTGTTTTTT. The chain couples TRBV27 to TRBJ2-2; the match to TRBD1 covers 9 bases. J gave up 1 base and V 4 bases, and 4 bases lay outside the gene matches. Germline CDR1 and CDR2: MNHEY and SMNVEV (reference sequence). CDR3 size: 16 residues.

This chain connects TRBV5-5 to TRBJ1-6, with 12 bases that match TRBD1. Unmatched junction bases numbered 7, after V lost 4 bases and J lost 2 bases. CDR3 length equals 18 residues. Germline V gene sequence: CDR1 SGHKS, CDR2 YYEKEE (reference sequence). In nucleotides, the CDR3 is TGTGCCAGCAGCCCCAGGGACAGGGGGCCCACCTATAATTCACCCCTCCACTTT. Protein: CASSPRDRGPTYNSPLHF. The full variable domain, in which reference TRBV5-5 and TRBJ1-6 provide the parts outside the CDR3, is DAGVTQSPTHLIKTRGQQVTLRCSPISGHKSVSWYQQVLGQGPQFIFQYYEKEERGRGNFPDRFSARQFPNYSSELNVNALLLGDSALYLCASSPRDRGPTYNSPLHFGNGTRLTVT.

V is TRBV29-1 and J is TRBJ2-5; 10 nucleotides align to TRBD2. Germline-derived CDR1 and CDR2 are SQVTM and ANQGSEA. The V segment lost 4 bases and the J segment 2 bases; nucleotides outside the gene matches: 4. The CDR3 has 14 residues. CDR3 nucleotide sequence: TGCAGCGTTGGGGTAGCGGGGGGTCAAGAGACCCAGTACTTC. This translates into CSVGVAGGQETQYF. Looking up the rest from reference TRBV29-1 and TRBJ2-5 gives the full variable domain: SAVISQKPSRDICQRGTSLTIQCQVDSQVTMMFWYRQQPGQSLTLIATANQGSEATYESGFVIDKFPISRPNLTFSTLTVSNMSPEDSSIYLCSVGVAGGQETQYFGPGTRLLVL.